This TCR beta chain was captured in a study of cytomegalovirus exposure and HLA in healthy donors. Whole-study findings and limits: Several of the most significant clusters appeared, in a later analysis, to be linked to common viral pathogens. Cytomegalovirus-associated status was assigned to around 160 TCR beta chains. Generally TCR sequences proved uncommon, though certain public TCRs appeared in numerous donors. Most TCR beta V segments were productive about 87% or about 30% of the time in an earlier analysis.

The PCR was carried out with 60 Vbeta primers and 13 Jbeta primers. The protocol was immunoSEQ multiplex PCR, while the TCRdb copy is restricted to in-frame clones and leaves out a portion. The data show hundreds of thousands of clones, with about 83% seen just once and 1.3% to 1.5% held by the top ten. Of note for this clone: The antigen remains undetermined.

The germline V and J ends were trimmed by 4 bases and 2 bases, with 11 bases remaining between them. The CDR3 has 14 amino acids. Germline CDR1 reads MDHEN; CDR2 reads SYDVKM. The V and J genes are TRBV28 and TRBJ1-1; TRBD1 is a possible D gene (5 bases). Sample: PBMCs. This sequence originates from a girl aged 5 to 17 in good health and CMV-seronegative. The CDR3 DNA is TGTGCCAGCAGTTCCGGACACCCTAACACTGAAGCTTTCTTT. Its protein product is CASSSGHPNTEAFF.